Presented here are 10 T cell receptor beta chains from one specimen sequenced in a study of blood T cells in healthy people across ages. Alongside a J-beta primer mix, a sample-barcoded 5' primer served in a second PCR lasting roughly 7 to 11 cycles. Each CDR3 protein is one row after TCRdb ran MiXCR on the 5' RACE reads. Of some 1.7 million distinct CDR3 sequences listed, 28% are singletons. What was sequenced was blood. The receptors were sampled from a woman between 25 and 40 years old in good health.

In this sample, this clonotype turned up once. The CDR3 loop reads CSARFRQGVPYNEQFF. In DNA, the CDR3 is TGCAGTGCTAGATTCCGACAGGGGGTCCCCTACAATGAGCAGTTCTTC. The chain carries TRBV20-1 and TRBJ2-1, with 9 bases identical to TRBD1. Germline V gene data show CDR1 as DFQATT and CDR2 as SNEGSKA (reference sequence). With 2 bases clipped from V and 2 bases from J, the junction kept 7 bases outside the gene matches. The CDR3 has 16 amino acids.

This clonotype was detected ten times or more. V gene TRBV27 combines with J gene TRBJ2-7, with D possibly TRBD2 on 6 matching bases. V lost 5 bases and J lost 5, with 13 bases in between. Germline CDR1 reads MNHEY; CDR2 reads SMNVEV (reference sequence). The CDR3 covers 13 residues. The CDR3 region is CASSPRRGNEQYF. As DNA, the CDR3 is TGTGCCAGCAGTCCCCGGAGGGGAAACGAGCAGTACTTC.

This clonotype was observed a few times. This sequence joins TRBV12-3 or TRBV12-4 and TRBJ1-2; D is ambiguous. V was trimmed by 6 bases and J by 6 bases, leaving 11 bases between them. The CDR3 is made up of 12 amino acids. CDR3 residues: CASRPQWDGYTF. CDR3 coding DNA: TGTGCCAGCAGGCCTCAATGGGATGGCTACACCTTC.

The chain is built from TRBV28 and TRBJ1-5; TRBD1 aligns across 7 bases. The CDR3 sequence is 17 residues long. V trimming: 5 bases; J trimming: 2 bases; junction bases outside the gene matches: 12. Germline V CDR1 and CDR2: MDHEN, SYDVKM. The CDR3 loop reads CASSRLLGGSGNQPQHF. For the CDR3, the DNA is TGTGCCAGCAGTCGCCTCCTAGGGGGCTCAGGCAATCAGCCCCAGCATTTT.

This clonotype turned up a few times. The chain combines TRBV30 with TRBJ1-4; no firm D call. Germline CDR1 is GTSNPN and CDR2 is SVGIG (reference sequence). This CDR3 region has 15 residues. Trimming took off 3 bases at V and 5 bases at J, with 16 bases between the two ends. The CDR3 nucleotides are TGTGCCTGGAGAAAGGATTCGGCGGGGAATGAAAAACTGTTTTTT. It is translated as CAWRKDSAGNEKLFF.

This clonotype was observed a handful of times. CDR3 residues: CASSQPTGHLNSPLHF. CDR3 nucleotides: TGCGCCAGCAGCCAACCGACGGGACACCTTAATTCACCCCTCCACTTT. The rearrangement links TRBV4-1 to TRBJ1-6; the D gene is possibly TRBD1 (6 bases). The CDR3 has 16 residues. CDR1 and CDR2 from the germline V gene are MGHRA and YSYEKL. V lost 2 bases and J 6 bases, leaving 14 bases between the germline ends.

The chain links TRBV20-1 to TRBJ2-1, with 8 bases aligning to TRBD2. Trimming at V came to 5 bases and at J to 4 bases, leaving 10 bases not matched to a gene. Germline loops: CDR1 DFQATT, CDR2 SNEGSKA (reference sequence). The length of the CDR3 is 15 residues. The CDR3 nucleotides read TGCAGTGCTGGTTTAGCGGGGACTAATTACAATGAGCAGTTCTTC. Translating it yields CSAGLAGTNYNEQFF.

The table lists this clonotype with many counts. CDR3 residues: CASSQAGGAYNEQFF. The CDR3 nucleotides read TGCGCCAGCAGCCAAGCCGGCGGTGCCTACAATGAGCAGTTCTTC. The rearrangement uses TRBV4-1 and TRBJ2-1; D is unresolved. The germline CDR1 and CDR2 sequences are MGHRA and YSYEKL. The CDR3 spans 15 residues. Deletions cut 1 base from V and 2 bases from J, with 9 bases between.

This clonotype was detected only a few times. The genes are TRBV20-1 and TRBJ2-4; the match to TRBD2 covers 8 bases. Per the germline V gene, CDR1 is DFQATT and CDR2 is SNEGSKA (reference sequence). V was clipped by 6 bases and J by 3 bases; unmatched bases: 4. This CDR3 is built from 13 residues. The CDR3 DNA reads TGCAGTGCCGCGGGGACTAGCAAAAACATTCAGTACTTC. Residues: CSAAGTSKNIQYF.

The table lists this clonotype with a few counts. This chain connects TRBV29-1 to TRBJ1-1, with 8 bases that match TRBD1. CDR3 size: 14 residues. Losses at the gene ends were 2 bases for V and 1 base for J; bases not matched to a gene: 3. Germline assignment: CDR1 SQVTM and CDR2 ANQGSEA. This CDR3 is CSVELQGENTEAFF. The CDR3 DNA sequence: TGCAGCGTTGAATTACAGGGGGAGAACACTGAAGCTTTCTTT.